This T cell receptor beta chain appears in the sequencing data of a study of CD8 T cells in ankylosing spondylitis. In germline, CDR1 is SGHRS, CDR2 YFSETQ. The CDR3 sequence is 12 residues long. Trimming stripped 3 bases from V and 8 bases from J, with 11 bases between. TCRdb reprocessed the 5' RACE reads via MiXCR and lists one record per CDR3 protein. The data show 650,000 to 800,000 distinct CDR3 sequences, 15% to 20% seen once. Only a few counts were recorded for this clonotype. Antigen: not known. Whole-study findings and limits: The authors reported significant enrichment of disease-linked clones in matched ankylosing spondylitis synovial fluid. Seemingly distinctive of ankylosing spondylitis blood was a TCR beta motif formed by eight highly homologous variants.

The sequence derives from a male donor with ankylosing spondylitis. Sequences were obtained from blood, either unsorted or a sorted T cell fraction (not recorded which). The chain has TRBV5-1 and TRBJ1-2; no clear D gene. In DNA form, the CDR3 reads TGCGCCAGCAGCTCGGAGGGTAGAGGCTACACCTTC. It translates to CASSSEGRGYTF.